Listed below are T cell receptor beta chains from one sample, sequenced in a study of HIV-infected patients and healthy controls. MiXCR, run by TCRdb on the 5' RACE reads, gives a single entry per CDR3 protein. The sample shows over 15,000 distinct CDR3 sequences, approximately 9% of them seen only once. Sequencing input: blood. The receptors come from an adult in good health. Both conserved end residues are part of each CDR3. D genes are given only for firm matches. Expanded clones get a size class; other rows say once, few or many, or leave the size out.

CDR3nt: TGTGCCACCAGGCAAGGAGCTGGGTATGAGCAGTTCTTC
CDR3aa: CATRQGAGYEQFF
j_gene: TRBJ2-1
v_gene: TRBV24-1
abundance: medium-sized
len: 13
d_gene: -

CDR3nt: TGTGCCAGCAGCTTGCCGAACGTGGATACGCAGTATTTT
CDR3aa: CASSLPNVDTQYF
j_gene: TRBJ2-3
v_gene: TRBV5-5
abundance: medium-sized
len: 13
d_gene: -

CDR3nt: TGTGCCACCAACGACAGGAACTACAATGAGCAGTTCTTC
CDR3aa: CATNDRNYNEQFF
j_gene: TRBJ2-1
v_gene: TRBV24-1
abundance: few
len: 13
d_gene: -

CDR3nt: TGTGCCAGCACCCCCATCGGACAGGGGGACTATGGCTACACCTTC
CDR3aa: CASTPIGQGDYGYTF
j_gene: TRBJ1-2
v_gene: TRBV7-2
abundance: many
len: 15
d_gene: TRBD1

CDR3nt: TGTGCCAGCACGACGGAGGTCACAGATACGCAGTATTTT
CDR3aa: CASTTEVTDTQYF
j_gene: TRBJ2-3
v_gene: TRBV6-1
abundance: -
len: 13
d_gene: -

CDR3nt: TGCGCCAGCAGCCAAGTCGGTCTTTGGATGAACACTGAAGCTTTCTTT
CDR3aa: CASSQVGLWMNTEAFF
j_gene: TRBJ1-1
v_gene: TRBV4-1
abundance: many
len: 16
d_gene: -

CDR3nt: TGTGCCAGCAGTTATACCGGGACGTTAAACTATGGCTACACCTTC
CDR3aa: CASSYTGTLNYGYTF
j_gene: TRBJ1-2
v_gene: TRBV6-5
abundance: few
len: 15
d_gene: -

CDR3nt: TGTGCCAGCAGCTTAGTCCCGGGGGCGAACACTGAAGCTTTCTTT
CDR3aa: CASSLVPGANTEAFF
j_gene: TRBJ1-1
v_gene: TRBV7-2
abundance: many
len: 15
d_gene: -

CDR3nt: TGTGCCAGCAGCCGAGACAGGGGAGAAAAACTGTTTTTT
CDR3aa: CASSRDRGEKLFF
j_gene: TRBJ1-4
v_gene: TRBV7-9
abundance: many
len: 13
d_gene: TRBD1

CDR3nt: TGCGCCAGCAGAGAACAGACTAGCACAGATACGCAGTATTTT
CDR3aa: CASREQTSTDTQYF
j_gene: TRBJ2-3
v_gene: TRBV5-1
abundance: many
len: 14
d_gene: -

CDR3nt: TGTGCCAGCAGTGGCTGGACAGGGCAAGAGACCCAGTACTTC
CDR3aa: CASSGWTGQETQYF
j_gene: TRBJ2-5
v_gene: TRBV2
abundance: medium-sized
len: 14
d_gene: TRBD1

CDR3nt: TGTGCCATCCTAGGTGAGGGGGCGGGCACTGAAGCTTTCTTT
CDR3aa: CAILGEGAGTEAFF
j_gene: TRBJ1-1
v_gene: TRBV10-3
abundance: -
len: 14
d_gene: TRBD1

CDR3nt: TGTGCCAGCAGCCTCGAAAAGGGTGCCCCCGAACCCTACGAGCAGTACTTC
CDR3aa: CASSLEKGAPEPYEQYF
j_gene: TRBJ2-7
v_gene: TRBV6-6
abundance: many
len: 17
d_gene: -

CDR3nt: TGTGCCAGCAGTGGGCAGGGAGGGCAGTACTTC
CDR3aa: CASSGQGGQYF
j_gene: TRBJ2-7
v_gene: TRBV25-1
abundance: -
len: 11
d_gene: -

CDR3nt: TGTGCCAGCAGTACAGGGGGGGAGACCCAGTACTTC
CDR3aa: CASSTGGETQYF
j_gene: TRBJ2-5
v_gene: TRBV6-2/TRBV6-3
abundance: many
len: 12
d_gene: TRBD1

CDR3nt: TGTGCCAGCAGCTCCCAGGGGGCGACAGACATTCAGTACTTC
CDR3aa: CASSSQGATDIQYF
j_gene: TRBJ2-4
v_gene: TRBV6-2/TRBV6-3
abundance: many
len: 14
d_gene: TRBD1

CDR3nt: TGTGCCAGCAGAATACGACTCTTTCAGACAGAACTCAACACTGAAGCTTTCTTT
CDR3aa: CASRIRLFQTELNTEAFF
j_gene: TRBJ1-1
v_gene: TRBV6-2/TRBV6-3
abundance: many
len: 18
d_gene: -

CDR3nt: TGTGCCAGCAGTCTCCTGGGGGGGTCCAAAAACATTCAGTACTTC
CDR3aa: CASSLLGGSKNIQYF
j_gene: TRBJ2-4
v_gene: TRBV12-3/TRBV12-4
abundance: few
len: 15
d_gene: TRBD2

CDR3nt: TGCAGTGCTAGTGGACTAGCGGGGACCGCAGATACGCATTATTTT
CDR3aa: CSASGLAGTADTHYF
j_gene: TRBJ2-3
v_gene: TRBV20-1
abundance: once
len: 15
d_gene: TRBD2

CDR3nt: TGTGCCAGCAGTTTGTTCATGGGCACAGATACGCAGTATTTT
CDR3aa: CASSLFMGTDTQYF
j_gene: TRBJ2-3
v_gene: TRBV12-3/TRBV12-4
abundance: -
len: 14
d_gene: -

CDR3nt: TGCAGCGTTGCCCGAGCGGGGAGCACAGATACGCAGTATTTT
CDR3aa: CSVARAGSTDTQYF
j_gene: TRBJ2-3
v_gene: TRBV29-1
abundance: medium-sized
len: 14
d_gene: TRBD2

CDR3nt: TGTGCCAGTAGTATCAATGAGGGATGGGGCCAAGCTTTCTTT
CDR3aa: CASSINEGWGQAFF
j_gene: TRBJ1-1
v_gene: TRBV19
abundance: -
len: 14
d_gene: -

CDR3nt: TGTGCCAGCAGTTTGGGTCGCGAAGCTTTCTTT
CDR3aa: CASSLGREAFF
j_gene: TRBJ1-1
v_gene: TRBV6-5
abundance: many
len: 11
d_gene: -

CDR3nt: TGTGCCAGCAGCCTAGAGTTGGGCTCCCAGTACTTC
CDR3aa: CASSLELGSQYF
j_gene: TRBJ2-5
v_gene: TRBV7-9
abundance: -
len: 12
d_gene: -

CDR3nt: TGTGCCAGCAGCATGGACAGAAGCTTTCATGGCTACACCTTC
CDR3aa: CASSMDRSFHGYTF
j_gene: TRBJ1-2
v_gene: TRBV5-4
abundance: many
len: 14
d_gene: -

CDR3nt: TGTGCCAGCAGCGGGACTAGCGGAGCCTACGAGCAGTACTTC
CDR3aa: CASSGTSGAYEQYF
j_gene: TRBJ2-7
v_gene: TRBV12-3/TRBV12-4
abundance: many
len: 14
d_gene: TRBD2

CDR3nt: TGTGCCAGTAGTCCAGACCCCAGACGCCTGGACAACAATGAGCAGTTCTTC
CDR3aa: CASSPDPRRLDNNEQFF
j_gene: TRBJ2-1
v_gene: TRBV19
abundance: few
len: 17
d_gene: -

CDR3nt: TGTGCCAGCAGCCACGGACGGGCTTATAGCAATCAGCCCCAGCATTTT
CDR3aa: CASSHGRAYSNQPQHF
j_gene: TRBJ1-5
v_gene: TRBV5-6
abundance: -
len: 16
d_gene: -

CDR3nt: TGTGCCAGCAGCTTAGAGGCAGGCCTCCAAGAGACCCAGTACTTC
CDR3aa: CASSLEAGLQETQYF
j_gene: TRBJ2-5
v_gene: TRBV13
abundance: medium-sized
len: 15
d_gene: -

CDR3nt: TGTGCCAGCAGCCAAGATCCCCCCAGGGAGGGTAATGAAAAACTGTTTTTT
CDR3aa: CASSQDPPREGNEKLFF
j_gene: TRBJ1-4
v_gene: TRBV4-2
abundance: -
len: 17
d_gene: -

CDR3nt: TGCGCCAGCAGCCAAGAGTATCCAGCCACCGGGGAGCTGTTTTTT
CDR3aa: CASSQEYPATGELFF
j_gene: TRBJ2-2
v_gene: TRBV4-3
abundance: many
len: 15
d_gene: -

CDR3nt: TGTGCCAGCAGCGTAGCGGGGACAGGGCTTTACCGCACAGATACGCAGTATTTT
CDR3aa: CASSVAGTGLYRTDTQYF
j_gene: TRBJ2-3
v_gene: TRBV9
abundance: -
len: 18
d_gene: TRBD1

CDR3nt: TGCGCCAGCAGTGGACAGAAAAGAGGGGAGATGTTTTTT
CDR3aa: CASSGQKRGEMFF
j_gene: TRBJ2-2
v_gene: TRBV5-1
abundance: -
len: 13
d_gene: -

CDR3nt: TGTGCCAGCAGCCAGGCTAGAGAAGAGACCCAGTACTTC
CDR3aa: CASSQAREETQYF
j_gene: TRBJ2-5
v_gene: TRBV7-2
abundance: -
len: 13
d_gene: -

CDR3nt: TGCAGTGCCAAGGGGACTAGCGGGAGCTCACCCTACAATGAGCAGTTCTTC
CDR3aa: CSAKGTSGSSPYNEQFF
j_gene: TRBJ2-1
v_gene: TRBV20-1
abundance: -
len: 17
d_gene: TRBD2

CDR3nt: TGTGCCAGCAGTTCCGGGACAGGGGCCCCCAGGGAGACCCAGTACTTC
CDR3aa: CASSSGTGAPRETQYF
j_gene: TRBJ2-5
v_gene: TRBV6-5
abundance: medium-sized
len: 16
d_gene: TRBD1

CDR3nt: TGTGCCAGCAGTTTCGGGGCAGCCGAATCGTCCTATGGCTACACCTTC
CDR3aa: CASSFGAAESSYGYTF
j_gene: TRBJ1-2
v_gene: TRBV12-3/TRBV12-4
abundance: few
len: 16
d_gene: -

CDR3nt: TGTGCCAGCAGCAGCGAACTGGAGACCCAGTACTTC
CDR3aa: CASSSELETQYF
j_gene: TRBJ2-5
v_gene: TRBV7-9
abundance: many
len: 12
d_gene: -

CDR3nt: TGTGCCAGCAGTTCCCCGGGAGCGACAGATACGCAGTATTTT
CDR3aa: CASSSPGATDTQYF
j_gene: TRBJ2-3
v_gene: TRBV28
abundance: few
len: 14
d_gene: -

CDR3nt: TGCAGTGCTAAACCGGCGGGAAGGGCCTACAATGAGCAGTTCTTC
CDR3aa: CSAKPAGRAYNEQFF
j_gene: TRBJ2-1
v_gene: TRBV20-1
abundance: many
len: 15
d_gene: -

CDR3nt: TGCAGCGTTGAAGTTCCCGGGGAAGAGACCCAGTACTTC
CDR3aa: CSVEVPGEETQYF
j_gene: TRBJ2-5
v_gene: TRBV29-1
abundance: many
len: 13
d_gene: -

CDR3nt: TGTGCCAGCTCACCTTCCCAGCAGGTCGGGGGTGAAGCTTTCTTT
CDR3aa: CASSPSQQVGGEAFF
j_gene: TRBJ1-1
v_gene: TRBV18
abundance: many
len: 15
d_gene: -

CDR3nt: TGTGCCAGCAGCTTAGGGACGGACGCCTCCTACAATGAGCAGTTCTTC
CDR3aa: CASSLGTDASYNEQFF
j_gene: TRBJ2-1
v_gene: TRBV5-4
abundance: many
len: 16
d_gene: -

CDR3nt: TGTGCCAGTAGTTTCGCCCGACAGGGGCGAAATCAGCCCCAGCATTTT
CDR3aa: CASSFARQGRNQPQHF
j_gene: TRBJ1-5
v_gene: TRBV19
abundance: many
len: 16
d_gene: TRBD1

CDR3nt: TGTGCCAGCAGCGTAGGACAGAACCAAGAGACCCAGTACTTC
CDR3aa: CASSVGQNQETQYF
j_gene: TRBJ2-5
v_gene: TRBV9
abundance: -
len: 14
d_gene: -

CDR3nt: TGTGCCAGCAGCCAGACAGGGTCTGAGAACACTGAAGCTTTCTTT
CDR3aa: CASSQTGSENTEAFF
j_gene: TRBJ1-1
v_gene: TRBV4-2
abundance: -
len: 15
d_gene: TRBD1

CDR3nt: TGCAGCGCGGACAGGTCGACTGAAGCTTTCTTT
CDR3aa: CSADRSTEAFF
j_gene: TRBJ1-1
v_gene: TRBV29-1
abundance: medium-sized
len: 11
d_gene: TRBD1

CDR3nt: TGTGCCAGCAGCGCCAGGACAGGGACAGATACGCAGTATTTT
CDR3aa: CASSARTGTDTQYF
j_gene: TRBJ2-3
v_gene: TRBV9
abundance: -
len: 14
d_gene: TRBD1

CDR3nt: TGTGCCAGCAGTTTGGGACAGGGCGGTGGTTCCACAGATACGCAGTATTTT
CDR3aa: CASSLGQGGGSTDTQYF
j_gene: TRBJ2-3
v_gene: TRBV12-3/TRBV12-4
abundance: many
len: 17
d_gene: TRBD1

CDR3nt: TGTGCCAGCAGCCCCCGGGACACGAACTACGAGCAGTACTTC
CDR3aa: CASSPRDTNYEQYF
j_gene: TRBJ2-7
v_gene: TRBV11-2
abundance: -
len: 14
d_gene: -

CDR3nt: TGTGCCAGCTCACCACCGGGACGGACTAATGAAAAACTGTTTTTT
CDR3aa: CASSPPGRTNEKLFF
j_gene: TRBJ1-4
v_gene: TRBV18
abundance: -
len: 15
d_gene: -

CDR3nt: TGCAGTGCTAGAGAAGGAGGCATCTCCTACGAGCAGTACTTC
CDR3aa: CSAREGGISYEQYF
j_gene: TRBJ2-7
v_gene: TRBV20-1
abundance: medium-sized
len: 14
d_gene: -